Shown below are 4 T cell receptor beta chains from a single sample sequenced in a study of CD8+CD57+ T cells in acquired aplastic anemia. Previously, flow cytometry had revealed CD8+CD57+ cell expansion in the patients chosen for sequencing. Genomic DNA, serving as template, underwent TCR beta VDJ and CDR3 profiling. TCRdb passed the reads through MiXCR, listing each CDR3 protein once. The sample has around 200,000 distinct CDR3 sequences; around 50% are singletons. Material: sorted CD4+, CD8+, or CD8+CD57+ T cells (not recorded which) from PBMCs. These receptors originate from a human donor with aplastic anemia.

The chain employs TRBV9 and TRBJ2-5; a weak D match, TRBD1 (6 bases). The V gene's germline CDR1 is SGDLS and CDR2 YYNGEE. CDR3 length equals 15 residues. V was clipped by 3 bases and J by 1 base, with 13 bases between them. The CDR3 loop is CASSAIQGSQETQYF. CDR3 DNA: TGTGCCAGCAGCGCCATACAGGGTTCCCAAGAGACCCAGTACTTC.

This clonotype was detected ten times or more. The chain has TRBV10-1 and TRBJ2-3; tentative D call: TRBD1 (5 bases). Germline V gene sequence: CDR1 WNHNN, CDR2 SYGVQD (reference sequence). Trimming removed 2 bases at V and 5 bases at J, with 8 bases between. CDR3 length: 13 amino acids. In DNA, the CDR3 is TGCGCCAGCAGTGAGGGGGCCCGAGATACGCAGTATTTT. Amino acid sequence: CASSEGARDTQYF.

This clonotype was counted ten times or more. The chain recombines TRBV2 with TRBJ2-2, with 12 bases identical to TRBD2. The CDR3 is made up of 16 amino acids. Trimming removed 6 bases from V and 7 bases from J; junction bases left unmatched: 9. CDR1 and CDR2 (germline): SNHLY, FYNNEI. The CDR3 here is CASSNLAGGLSGELFF. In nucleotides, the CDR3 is TGTGCCAGCAGCAACCTAGCGGGGGGGCTGAGCGGGGAGCTGTTTTTT.

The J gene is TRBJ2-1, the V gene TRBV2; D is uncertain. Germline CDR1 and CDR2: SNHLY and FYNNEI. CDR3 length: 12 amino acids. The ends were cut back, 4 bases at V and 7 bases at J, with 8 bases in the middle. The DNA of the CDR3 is TGTGCCAGCAGTGCTGTGGGGAATGAGCAGTTCTTC. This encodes CASSAVGNEQFF.